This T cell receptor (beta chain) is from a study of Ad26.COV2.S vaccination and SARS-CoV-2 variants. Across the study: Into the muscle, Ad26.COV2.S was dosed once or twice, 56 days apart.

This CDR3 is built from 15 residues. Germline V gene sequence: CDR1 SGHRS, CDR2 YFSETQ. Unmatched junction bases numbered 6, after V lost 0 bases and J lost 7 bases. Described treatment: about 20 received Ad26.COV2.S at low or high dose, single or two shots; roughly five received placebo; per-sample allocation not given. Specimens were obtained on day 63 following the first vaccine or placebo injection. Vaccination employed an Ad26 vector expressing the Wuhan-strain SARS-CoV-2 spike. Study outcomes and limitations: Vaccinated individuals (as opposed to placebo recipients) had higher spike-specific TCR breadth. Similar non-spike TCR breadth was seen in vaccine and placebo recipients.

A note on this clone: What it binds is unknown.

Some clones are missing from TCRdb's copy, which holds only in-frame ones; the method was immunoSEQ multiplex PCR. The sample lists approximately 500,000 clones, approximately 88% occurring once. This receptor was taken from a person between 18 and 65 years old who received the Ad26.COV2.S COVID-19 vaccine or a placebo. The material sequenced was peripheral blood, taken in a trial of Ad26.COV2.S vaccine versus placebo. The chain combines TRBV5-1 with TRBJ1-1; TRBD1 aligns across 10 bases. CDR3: CASSLAGQGEGEAFF. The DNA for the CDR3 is TGCGCCAGCAGCTTGGCCGGACAGGGGGAGGGTGAAGCTTTCTTT.